The TCR beta chain described here comes from a study of radiation and T cells in renal cell carcinoma. Germline values: CDR1 SNHLY, CDR2 FYNNEI. This CDR3 is 15 amino acids long. The ends lost 6 bases at V and 4 bases at J; junction bases unmatched: 8. Noted time point: blood 4 weeks post-SBRT, at nephrectomy. Treatment in this sample: 15 Gy SBRT to primary tumor, nephrectomy 4 weeks later. Nephrectomy followed 15 Gy stereotactic body radiation by 4 weeks. After SBRT, blood was collected at 2 and 4 weeks, plus baseline. Sequencing used immunoSEQ multiplex PCR; TCRdb keeps in-frame clones, though not all of them. In the table there are approximately 70,000 clones, 60% to 85% of which are singletons.

The sequence came from a man in his 60s with renal cell carcinoma. Sequencing used blood, obtained from a patient whose treatment included radiotherapy and nephrectomy. The chain joins TRBV2 to TRBJ2-2; 7 bases are a match to TRBD1. This chain's CDR3 is CASRGTGQITGELFF. CDR3 DNA: TGTGCCAGCAGGGGAACGGGACAGATCACCGGGGAGCTGTTTTTT.